This paragraph reports one TCR beta chain. The specificity of this receptor is unknown. No base qualities exist here, and no much larger clone lies one base off it. CDR1 and CDR2 (SGHVS, FQNEAQ) derive from the germline V gene. V ends up 5 bases short and J 6 bases short, with an unmatched junction base count of 4. Including cysteine and phenylalanine, the CDR3 has 13 amino acids. The read is trimmed to its CDR3 DNA, 39 bases read in frame from base 1. The immunoSEQ Assay, a bias-controlled multiplex PCR, was used to amplify TCRbeta CDR3 regions from genomic DNA. Under the source paper's analysis protocol: Nucleated cell counts per sample were estimated from amplification of reference gene primers within the assay. To quantify the absolute abundance of each unique TCRbeta CDR3 rearrangement, sequence reads were collapsed and filtered. Productive Simpson clonality was computed per sample as the square root of Simpson's diversity index over productive rearrangements. Entries here come from immuneACCESS through TCRdb and include only in-frame sequences with V and J called. Some clones fail to appear in such tables; in the studies checked, an unresolved V gene covers under half of the shortfall, and the cause of the remainder is unknown. V, J and clone size were drawn from that table, and D and trimming were deduced from the DNA. Within this sample are a few hundred thousand clones, with roughly 90% of them counted one time only. The top ten clones comprise less than 2% of the sample.

These data are taken from a study of blood T cell repertoires in COVID-19 (dated by TCRdb to 2018 to 2021). Study-wide context: Collaborator samples came from the United States, Italy and Spain and covered acute and convalescent phases of COVID-19. The prospective study material was composed of cDNA or gDNA derived from T cells, B-cell-depleted T cells, or PBMCs. The dataset comprised deeply sampled blood TCRbeta repertoires from subjects exposed to, actively infected with, or recovered from COVID-19. The repertoires were released in a freely available public database intended as a resource for research on the immune response to SARS-CoV-2. The samples were drawn from two sources: the first 160 participants of the ongoing ImmuneRACE study, and fewer than 1,500 subjects contributed by 6 global collaborators. The sample metadata nearly always contained a de-identified subject ID, COVID-19 status, age in years and sex. Where available, HLA class I and class II types were taken from metadata supplied by the sample provider and were not determined by assay-based typing.

The paper as a whole reports these results and caveats: How much clinical and demographic metadata was included differed by source and by participant, and the metadata was provided uncurated.

Participants in the prospective study were aged roughly 18 to 100 years, lived in some 24 United States geographic areas, and enrolled through a virtual design. Cohort assignment in the prospective study relied on participant-reported clinical history from a screening survey and a study questionnaire. Recovered participants in ImmuneRACE Cohort 3 were defined as having two consecutive negative NP/OP PCR tests, clearance from a healthcare professional, or resolution of symptoms. In the prospective study, mobile phlebotomists collected whole blood, serum and a nasopharyngeal or oropharyngeal swab from each participant. Prospective study participants could optionally give additional blood draws and questionnaires over an approximately two-month period. Blood samples from the prospective study were shipped frozen or at room temperature prior to DNA extraction.

Here the chain combines TRBV7-8 and TRBJ1-2; TRBD1 matches 9 bases in the middle. The source is a woman in her forties who had recovered from COVID-19. The specimen was PBMCs or T cells enriched from blood (not recorded which). The CDR3 in this case is CASSTRTGDGYTF. The bases read TGTGCCAGCAGCACCCGGACAGGGGATGGCTACACCTTC.